These 13 T cell receptor beta chains share one sample of origin, sequenced in a study of T-cell reconstitution after alpha-beta-depleted transplantation in children. For TCRbeta, the library was prepared with unique molecular identifiers. TCRdb ran MiXCR on the PCR reads and lists one entry per CDR3 protein. The profile covers around 600,000 distinct CDR3 sequences, with about 15% appearing a single time and about 1.1% taken by the ten largest. Sequencing used PBMCs from the stem cell graft donor, obtained from the stem cell graft. These receptor sequences come from a human donor who donated a stem cell graft to a child with acute myeloid leukemia.

The sample holds a few counts of this clonotype. The chain has TRBV27 and TRBJ2-4, with unresolved D. Germline-derived CDR1 and CDR2 are MNHEY and SMNVEV (reference sequence). V lost 3 bases and J 0 bases, leaving 12 bases between the germline ends. The CDR3 loop spans 16 amino acids. CDR3 coding DNA: TGTGCCAGCAGTTTGTGCAGGCTTCTAGCCAAAAACATTCAGTACTTC. The encoded protein is CASSLCRLLAKNIQYF.

The table lists this clonotype with a few counts. The chain uses TRBV11-2 and TRBJ2-5; a weak D match, TRBD2 (6 bases). The CDR3 covers 14 residues. CDR1 SGHAT and CDR2 FQNNGV come from the germline V gene. The V gene lost 3 bases and the J gene lost 5 bases, with 13 bases spanning the gap. In DNA form, the CDR3 reads TGTGCCAGCAGCTTCGGAGGGGCCCCGGAGACCCAGTACTTC. This translates into CASSFGGAPETQYF.

This clonotype came up a few times. This chain uses TRBV7-2 with TRBJ2-7; the D is unclear. Between the trimmed V and J ends, which lost 1 base and 0 bases, there was a span of 16 bases. The CDR3 has 17 amino acids. The V gene's germline CDR1 is SGHTA and CDR2 FQGNSA. The CDR3 loop reads CASSLGGTARSSYEQYF. CDR3 nucleotide sequence: TGTGCCAGCAGCTTAGGGGGAACAGCGAGGAGCTCCTACGAGCAGTACTTC.

V usage is TRBV7-9 and J usage is TRBJ2-5; 9 bases line up with TRBD2. Germline V lookup: CDR1 SEHNR, CDR2 FQNEAQ (reference sequence). Unmatched junction bases numbered 5, after V lost 5 bases and J lost 1 base. The CDR3 consists of 15 residues. CDR3 residues: CASSLGLAFQETQYF. The DNA for the CDR3 is TGTGCCAGCAGCCTTGGACTAGCGTTCCAAGAGACCCAGTACTTC.

This clonotype was counted at least ten times. CDR3 in DNA: TGTGCCATCGGAGGAGGTGAACAGACCCAGTACTTC. Residues: CAIGGGEQTQYF. V is TRBV10-3 and J is TRBJ2-5, with D possibly being TRBD2 (5 bases). Trimming took 8 bases from V and 6 from J, leaving 13 bases between them. The CDR3 has 12 residues. Germline V gene data show CDR1 as ENHRY and CDR2 as SYGVKD.

This clonotype was seen a handful of times. The rearrangement links TRBV5-1 to TRBJ1-6; perhaps TRBD1 as D (5 bases). V lost 4 bases and J 9 bases, leaving 8 bases between the germline ends. In germline, CDR1 is SGHRS, CDR2 YFSETQ. The CDR3 has 12 amino acids. Here the CDR3 DNA reads TGCGCCAGCAGCGTGGACATTTCACCCCTCCACTTT. Its translation is CASSVDISPLHF.

This chain connects TRBV30 to TRBJ2-7; D may correspond to TRBD1 or TRBD2 (5 bases each). Germline-derived CDR1 and CDR2 are GTSNPN and SVGIG (reference sequence). V lost 0 bases, J lost 5 bases, and 8 bases lay in between. The CDR3 has 12 amino acids. The CDR3 DNA reads as TGTGCCTGGAGTGTGGGGGTCGACGAGCAGTACTTC. Its translation: CAWSVGVDEQYF.

This clonotype was found many times. The chain recombines TRBV5-6 with TRBJ2-2; 8 bases are shared with TRBD1. The CDR3 is 14 amino acids. From germline, CDR1 is SGHDT and CDR2 YYEEEE. Germline trimming cut 4 bases from V and 9 bases from J; bases unmatched to any gene: 8. The CDR3 reads CASSPDREWWELFF. The CDR3 DNA reads TGTGCCAGCAGCCCGGACAGGGAATGGTGGGAGCTGTTTTTT. Drawing the rest from reference TRBV5-6 and TRBJ2-2, the complete variable domain is DAGVTQSPTHLIKTRGQQVTLRCSPKSGHDTVSWYQQALGQGPQFIFQYYEEEERQRGNFPDRFSGHQFPNYSSELNVNALLLGDSALYLCASSPDREWWELFFGEGSRLTVL.

This clonotype was counted only a few times. The CDR3 here is CASSPNGCETQYF. The CDR3 nucleotides read TGCGCCAGCAGCCCTAACGGGTGCGAGACCCAGTACTTC. The genes are TRBV5-1 and TRBJ2-5; D ambiguous. The CDR3 totals 13 residues. V was pared by 4 bases and J by 5 bases, with 12 bases between. In germline, CDR1 is SGHRS, CDR2 YFSETQ. Based on the CDR3 plus reference TRBV5-1 and TRBJ2-5, the full variable domain is KAGVTQTPRYLIKTRGQQVTLSCSPISGHRSVSWYQQTPGQGLQFLFEYFSETQRNKGNFPGRFSGRQFSNSRSEMNVSTLELGDSALYLCASSPNGCETQYFGPGTRLLVL.

This clonotype was recorded a few times. The chain couples TRBV5-1 to TRBJ2-2; D is unclear. The CDR3 spans 14 residues. Germline CDR1 is SGHRS and CDR2 is YFSETQ. The V end lost 0 bases, the J end lost 8 bases, and 11 bases lay between the germline ends. The CDR3 reads CASSLDLGTGELFF. The CDR3 DNA sequence: TGCGCCAGCAGCTTGGATCTAGGCACGGGGGAGCTGTTTTTT.

With regard to this clonotype: This clone may be a read error of a much larger clone one base away. The V gene is TRBV12-3 or TRBV12-4, the J gene TRBJ2-1, with D perhaps matching TRBD1 or TRBD2 (6 bases each). This CDR3 has 15 amino acids. The ends were cut back, 3 bases at V and 5 bases at J, with 14 bases in the middle. The CDR3 loop reads CASSLIRGLHNEQFF. DNA for the CDR3: TGTGCCAGCAGTTTGATCCGGGGGCTACACAATGAGCAGTTCTTC.

This clonotype turned up a few times. The chain uses TRBV20-1 and TRBJ2-6, with TRBD2 matching 7 bases. V lost 3 bases, J lost 0 bases, and 5 bases stayed unmatched. CDR3 length equals 16 residues. Germline V CDR1 and CDR2: DFQATT, SNEGSKA (reference sequence). In DNA, the CDR3 is TGCAGTGCTAGGCGGGGGTTAAACTCTGGGGCCAACGTCCTGACTTTC. Residues: CSARRGLNSGANVLTF.

The gene calls are TRBV5-6 and TRBJ2-1; TRBD1 aligns across 9 bases. The CDR3 length is 15 residues. With V trimmed by 2 bases and J by 6 bases, 6 bases remained unmatched. Germline loops: CDR1 SGHDT, CDR2 YYEEEE. CDR3 loop: CASSLRDRAINEQFF. Written as DNA, the CDR3 is TGTGCCAGCAGCTTACGGGACAGGGCCATCAATGAGCAGTTCTTC.